A single sample gave rise to the 14 T cell receptor beta chains below, sequenced in a study of CD8 T cells in ankylosing spondylitis. No antigen has been identified for these receptors. Using its own MiXCR run on the 5' RACE reads, TCRdb lists one record per CDR3 protein. The sample records 200,000 to 250,000 distinct CDR3 sequences, just under 7.5% being singletons. General study findings and limits: A motif in TCR beta, a set of under 10 highly homologous variants, appeared characteristic of ankylosing spondylitis blood.

The sequencing input was blood, either unsorted or a sorted T cell fraction (not recorded which). All receptors come from a male donor with ankylosing spondylitis.

This clonotype has a count of ten or more. The chain recombines TRBV7-2 with TRBJ1-1, with 7 bases fitting TRBD1. The germline gives CDR1 SGHTA, CDR2 FQGNSA. Trimming took 5 bases from V and 4 from J; bases not matched to a gene: 10. The CDR3 has 15 amino acids. CDR3 bases: TGTGCCAGCAGCCCATTGACAGGGTTGGGCACTGAAGCTTTCTTT. Its translation is CASSPLTGLGTEAFF.

Many counts were recorded for this clonotype. J is TRBJ1-6 and V is TRBV27, with D hard to call. The CDR3 has 13 residues. Germline V gene sequence: CDR1 MNHEY, CDR2 SMNVEV (reference sequence). Trimming pared 0 bases from V and 6 bases from J, leaving 3 bases between. CDR3 bases: TGTGCCAGCAGTTTATCGAGTAATTCACCCCTCCACTTT. It codes for CASSLSSNSPLHF.

This clonotype showed up many times. This chain connects TRBV28 to TRBJ1-1; D may be TRBD1 (5 bases). The germline V gene has CDR1 MDHEN and CDR2 SYDVKM. V was clipped by 5 bases and J by 6 bases, with 13 bases between them. The length of the CDR3 is 13 residues. The CDR3 DNA sequence: TGTGCCAGCAGTACCGATTGGGGGTCTGAAGCTTTCTTT. Its translation: CASSTDWGSEAFF.

In its sample, this clonotype was seen many times. In DNA, the CDR3 is TGCGCCAGCAGCTTTGTGGACTGGCCATACAATGAGCAGTTCTTC. It specifies CASSFVDWPYNEQFF. The gene calls are TRBV5-1 and TRBJ2-1; D might be TRBD2 (5 bases). CDR3 size: 15 residues. CDR1 is SGHRS, CDR2 YFSETQ, per germline. Trimming removed 2 bases at V and 4 bases at J, with 13 bases between.

This clonotype was seen repeatedly, ten times or more. V usage is TRBV27 and J usage is TRBJ2-2, with a weak D call TRBD1 (5 bases). From germline, CDR1 is MNHEY and CDR2 SMNVEV (reference sequence). This CDR3 has 15 amino acids. The V end was cut by 0 bases, the J end by 4 bases, with 9 bases between. This chain's CDR3 is CASSLSGVATGELFF. In DNA form, the CDR3 reads TGTGCCAGCAGTTTATCAGGGGTTGCCACCGGGGAGCTGTTTTTT.

Only a few counts were recorded for this clonotype. V gene TRBV29-1 combines with J gene TRBJ1-1; a weak D match, TRBD1 (6 bases). The CDR3 length is 12 residues. V shed 4 bases and J shed 3 bases, with 9 bases lying between them. Germline CDR1 SQVTM, CDR2 ANQGSEA. DNA of the CDR3: TGCAGCGTTGTAGGACAGCACACTGAAGCTTTCTTT. Its translation: CSVVGQHTEAFF. Combining the CDR3 with reference TRBV29-1 and TRBJ1-1 gives the whole variable domain SAVISQKPSRDICQRGTSLTIQCQVDSQVTMMFWYRQQPGQSLTLIATANQGSEATYESGFVIDKFPISRPNLTFSTLTVSNMSPEDSSIYLCSVVGQHTEAFFGQGTRLTVV.

There are a few counts of this clonotype. CDR3 DNA sequence: TGTGCCAGCAGCGTAGCCCCAATGGAAGCCAAAAACATTCAGTACTTC. Residues: CASSVAPMEAKNIQYF. The chain has TRBV9 and TRBJ2-4; D is uncertain. V lost 0 bases to trimming and J lost 0 bases, with 10 bases between them. The CDR3 covers 16 residues. Germline CDR1 SGDLS, CDR2 YYNGEE.

This clonotype was seen at least ten times. V and J are TRBV10-3 and TRBJ2-1, with D maybe TRBD2 (6 bases). This CDR3 region has 15 residues. V shed 10 bases and J shed 9 bases, with 25 bases lying between them. Germline-derived CDR1 and CDR2 are ENHRY and SYGVKD. The CDR3 loop is CATRHEGTSKPEQFF. The CDR3 DNA is TGTGCCACACGCCACGAGGGGACTTCTAAACCTGAGCAGTTCTTC.

This clonotype was seen a few times. The rearrangement links TRBV6-2 or TRBV6-3 to TRBJ2-5, with unresolved D. Germline V gene data show CDR1 as MNHEY and CDR2 as SVGEGT. This CDR3 contains 14 residues. Trimming stripped 2 bases from V and 4 bases from J, with 11 bases between. The CDR3 DNA sequence: TGTGCCAGCAGTTACACAACTAAAAGAGAGACCCAGTACTTC. Translating gives CASSYTTKRETQYF.

This clonotype came up many times. The V gene is TRBV12-3 or TRBV12-4, the J gene TRBJ2-7, with no clear D. The CDR3 is made up of 15 amino acids. The V and J ends lost 1 base and 0 bases respectively, with 10 bases between them. CDR3 protein: CASSLDRAPSYEQYF. The CDR3 DNA sequence: TGTGCCAGCAGTTTAGACCGGGCCCCCTCCTACGAGCAGTACTTC.

This clonotype was detected many times. The chain carries TRBV9 and TRBJ2-5, with 8 bases matching TRBD2. This CDR3 has 15 amino acids. Germline loops: CDR1 SGDLS, CDR2 YYNGEE. V lost 1 base and J lost 8; bases outside the gene matches: 10. The CDR3 DNA reads as TGTGCCAGCAGCGTAAGCGGGGGAGACAAGAGAACCCAGTACTTC. This codes for CASSVSGGDKRTQYF.

Ten or more counts support this clonotype. The V call is TRBV11-2, the J call TRBJ2-1; 9 bases are a match to TRBD2. Germline V gene data show CDR1 as SGHAT and CDR2 as FQNNGV. Trimming removed 5 bases from V and 1 base from J; junction bases left unmatched: 9. This CDR3 spans 17 amino acids. The CDR3 nucleotides read TGTGCCAGCAGCATCGTAGCGGGAGCAAGATCCTACAATGAGCAGTTCTTC. Amino acid sequence: CASSIVAGARSYNEQFF. The full variable domain, completed using reference TRBV11-2 and TRBJ2-1, is EAGVAQSPRYKIIEKRQSVAFWCNPISGHATLYWYQQILGQGPKLLIQFQNNGVVDDSQLPKDRFSAERLKGVDSTLKIQPAKLEDSAVYLCASSIVAGARSYNEQFFGPGTRLTVL.

On this clonotype: This may come from a read error, since a much larger clone is one base off. V is TRBV28 and J is TRBJ2-7; D is ambiguous. CDR1 and CDR2 (germline): MDHEN, SYDVKM. This CDR3 is built from 18 residues. Trimming pared 4 bases from V and 6 bases from J, leaving 28 bases between. The CDR3, as DNA: TGTGCCAGCAGTTCCTCCCAAATACCCCGGGTCCCCAAGAGCGAGCAGTACTTC. Amino acids: CASSSSQIPRVPKSEQYF.

The V call is TRBV20-1, the J call TRBJ2-7, with D maybe TRBD1 (5 bases). V gave up 5 bases and J gave up 2 bases, with 16 bases separating them. Germline values: CDR1 DFQATT, CDR2 SNEGSKA (reference sequence). The CDR3 runs to 14 residues. CDR3 sequence (DNA): TGCAGTGCTCCTACGGACACCCTAACCTACGAGCAGTACTTC. It yields the protein CSAPTDTLTYEQYF.